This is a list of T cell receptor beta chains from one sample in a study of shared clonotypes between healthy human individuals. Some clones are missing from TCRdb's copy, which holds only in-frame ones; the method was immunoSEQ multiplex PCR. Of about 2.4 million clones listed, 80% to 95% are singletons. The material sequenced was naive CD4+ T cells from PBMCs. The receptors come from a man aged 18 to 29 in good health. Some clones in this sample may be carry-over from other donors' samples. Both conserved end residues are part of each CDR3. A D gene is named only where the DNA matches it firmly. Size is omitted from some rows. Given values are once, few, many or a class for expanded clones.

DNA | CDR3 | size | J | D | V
TGTGCCAGCAGTGCTTCCGGGACACCGAATGAAAAACTGTTTTTT | CASSASGTPNEKLFF | . | TRBJ1-4 | . | TRBV2
TGTGCCAGTACCATAAGAGCAGCAACCTATGGCTACACCTTC | CASTIRAATYGYTF | . | TRBJ1-2 | . | TRBV19
TGTGCCAGCAGTGGCTGGTTGGCACGGACAGGGGGCTACGAGCAGTACTTC | CASSGWLARTGGYEQYF | . | TRBJ2-7 | TRBD1 | TRBV2
TGTGCCAGTAGTATAGAAGGGCCAGCCACAGATACGCAGTATTTT | CASSIEGPATDTQYF | . | TRBJ2-3 | . | TRBV19
TGTGCCAGCAGCTTAGAGAGATGGGGCAGCTCCTACGAGCAGTACTTC | CASSLERWGSSYEQYF | . | TRBJ2-7 | . | TRBV7-9
TGTGCCAGCAGTGTGACAGATACGCAGTATTTT | CASSVTDTQYF | once | TRBJ2-3 | . | TRBV6-5
TGTGCCAGCAGCGGGGGACTAGGGAATTACAATGAGCAGTTCTTC | CASSGGLGNYNEQFF | . | TRBJ2-1 | TRBD2 | TRBV9
TGTGCCAGCAGCTTTGGGTTTGGGGAGGAATACAATGAGCAGTTCTTC | CASSFGFGEEYNEQFF | . | TRBJ2-1 | . | TRBV5-8
TGTGCCAGCAGCTTGTTCCAGGGAAACTATGGCTACACCTTC | CASSLFQGNYGYTF | . | TRBJ1-2 | . | TRBV5-6
TGTGCCAGCAGCCAAAGACAGGGCACAGATACGCAGTATTTT | CASSQRQGTDTQYF | . | TRBJ2-3 | . | TRBV11-2
TGCGCCAGCAGCCAAGATCTGGGCGGTGAAAACACCATATATTTT | CASSQDLGGENTIYF | . | TRBJ1-3 | . | TRBV4-3
TGTGCCAGCAGTTTGGTGGGGGGAGACAGGCCTACGCAGTATTTT | CASSLVGGDRPTQYF | . | TRBJ2-3 | . | TRBV27
TGTGCCAGCAGAATCCAAGGGAGCACTGAAGCTTTCTTT | CASRIQGSTEAFF | . | TRBJ1-1 | . | TRBV6-5
TGTGCCAGCAGCCACCCTACACGGAACACTGAAGCTTTCTTT | CASSHPTRNTEAFF | few | TRBJ1-1 | . | TRBV6-5
TGTGCCAGCTCACCACCGAACCCAGCTCAAACTTCTGGCTACACCTTC | CASSPPNPAQTSGYTF | . | TRBJ1-2 | . | TRBV18
TGTGCCAGCAGCCCGGGTAATCAGCCCCAGCATTTT | CASSPGNQPQHF | . | TRBJ1-5 | . | TRBV28
TGCGCCAGCAGTCTTACCGGGACAGGGAATGAAAAACTGTTTTTT | CASSLTGTGNEKLFF | . | TRBJ1-4 | TRBD1 | TRBV10-2
TGTGCCAGCAGCCCGGGGGGCTACGAGCAGTACTTC | CASSPGGYEQYF | once | TRBJ2-7 | TRBD2 | TRBV7-2